Listed here is a single TCR beta chain. At least ten counts were recorded for this clonotype. Its antigen remains unidentified. Base qualities are missing; no much larger clone stands one base away. This record comes from a study of CD8 T cells in ankylosing spondylitis (dated by TCRdb to 2016 to 2017). Concerning the study at large: The study set out to find disease-linked TCR variants by profiling T cell receptor beta repertoires in ankylosing spondylitis patients and healthy donors. Samples of peripheral blood were taken, and for ankylosing spondylitis patients, synovial fluid was collected as well. The whole study cohort included under 140 healthy donors and 25 or so ankylosing spondylitis patients. Beyond this particular receptor, the publication reports: Some of the motif variants had been reported before in the synovial fluid and blood of reactive arthritis patients, a finding that suggests common disease-initiation mechanisms. The disease-linked clones had a CD8+ phenotype and were found at relatively low frequencies in peripheral blood. Blood from ankylosing spondylitis patients appeared to be characterized by a TCR beta motif composed of eight highly homologous amino acid variants. The disease-linked clones were reported as significantly enriched in matched synovial fluid samples from ankylosing spondylitis patients.

The germline V gene (reference sequence) provides CDR1 SGHKS and CDR2 YYEKEE. V is clipped by 0 bases and J by 6 bases, and the sequence between their germline boundaries is 6 bases long. The CDR3 measures 12 amino acids from cysteine to phenylalanine. The retained sequence is limited to the CDR3, 36 bases, with the frame set at the first base. The run used an Illumina HiSeq 2500. Quantitative 5'-RACE with molecular barcodes was the method used to prepare the TCR beta libraries. Regarding the original processing steps: Disease-linked TCR variants were identified with a new computational method built on a probabilistic model of VDJ rearrangement. TCRdb handled the public reads itself, with Q25 trimming in fastp and clone calling in MiXCR, and kept productive beta chains. Under each unique CDR3 protein, matching rows form one entry showing the most common genes and DNA. TCRdb, rather than the study authors, made the V and J calls. For this sample there are more than 500,000 distinct CDR3 sequences; about 5% appear just once. Under 4.5% of the sample is taken by the ten largest.

The clonotype originates from a male donor with ankylosing spondylitis. The V and J segments used are TRBV5-5 and TRBJ1-1, with the D gene call left open. The sample was blood, either unsorted or a sorted T cell fraction (not recorded which). CDR3 region: CASSLVLAEAFF. At the DNA level, the sequence is TGTGCCAGCAGCTTGGTCTTGGCTGAAGCTTTCTTT. With the portions outside the CDR3 filled from the reference TRBV5-5 and TRBJ1-1 genes, the complete variable region becomes DAGVTQSPTHLIKTRGQQVTLRCSPISGHKSVSWYQQVLGQGPQFIFQYYEKEERGRGNFPDRFSARQFPNYSSELNVNALLLGDSALYLCASSLVLAEAFFGQGTRLTVV.